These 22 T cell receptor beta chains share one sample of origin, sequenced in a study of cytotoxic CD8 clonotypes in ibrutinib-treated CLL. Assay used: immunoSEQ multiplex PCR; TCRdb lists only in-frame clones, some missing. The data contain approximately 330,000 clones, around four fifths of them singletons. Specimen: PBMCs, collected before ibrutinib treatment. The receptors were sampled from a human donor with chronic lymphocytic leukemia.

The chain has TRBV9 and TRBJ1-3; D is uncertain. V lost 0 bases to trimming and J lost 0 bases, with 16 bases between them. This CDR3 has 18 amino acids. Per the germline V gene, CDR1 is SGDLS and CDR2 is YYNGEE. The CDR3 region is CASSVGTDQPLSGNTIYF. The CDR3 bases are TGTGCCAGCAGCGTAGGGACTGATCAGCCCCTCTCTGGAAACACCATATATTTT. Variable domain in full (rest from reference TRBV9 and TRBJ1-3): DSGVTQTPKHLITATGQRVTLRCSPRSGDLSVYWYQQSLDQGLQFLIQYYNGEERAKGNILERFSAQQFPDLHSELNLSSLELGDSALYFCASSVGTDQPLSGNTIYFGEGSWLTVV.

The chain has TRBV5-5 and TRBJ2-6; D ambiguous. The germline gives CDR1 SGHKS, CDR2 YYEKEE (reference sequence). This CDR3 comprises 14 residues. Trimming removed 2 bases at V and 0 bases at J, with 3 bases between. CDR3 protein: CASSFPSGANVLTF. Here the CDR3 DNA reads TGTGCCAGCAGCTTCCCCTCTGGGGCCAACGTCCTGACTTTC.

The CDR3 reads CASSLVLGFLDSYEQYF. The CDR3 bases are TGTGCCAGCAGCTTAGTACTGGGGTTTCTCGACTCCTACGAGCAGTACTTC. This rearrangement joins TRBV11-3 to TRBJ2-7; D gene ambiguous. The germline CDR1 and CDR2 sequences are SGHNT and YENEEA. This CDR3 region has 17 residues. Between the trimmed V and J ends, which lost 1 base and 0 bases, there was a span of 16 bases.

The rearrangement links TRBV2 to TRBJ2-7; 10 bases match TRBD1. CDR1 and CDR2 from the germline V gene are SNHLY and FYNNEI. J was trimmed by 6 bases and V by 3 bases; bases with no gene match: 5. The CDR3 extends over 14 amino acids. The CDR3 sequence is CASSEGQGFGEQYF. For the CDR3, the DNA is TGTGCCAGCAGTGAGGGACAGGGGTTTGGCGAGCAGTACTTC.

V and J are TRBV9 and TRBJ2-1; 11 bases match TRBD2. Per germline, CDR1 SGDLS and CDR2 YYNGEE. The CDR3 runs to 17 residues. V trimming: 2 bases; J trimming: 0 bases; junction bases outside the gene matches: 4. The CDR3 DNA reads TGTGCCAGCAGCGTCTCTAGCGGGAGGATCTCCTACAATGAGCAGTTCTTC. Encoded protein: CASSVSSGRISYNEQFF.

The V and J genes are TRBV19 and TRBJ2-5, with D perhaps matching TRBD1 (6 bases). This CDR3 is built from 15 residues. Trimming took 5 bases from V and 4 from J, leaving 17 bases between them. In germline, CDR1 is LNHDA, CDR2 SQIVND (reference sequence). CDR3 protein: CASSLPPTGTETQYF. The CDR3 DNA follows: TGTGCCAGTAGTCTACCTCCAACAGGGACAGAGACCCAGTACTTC.

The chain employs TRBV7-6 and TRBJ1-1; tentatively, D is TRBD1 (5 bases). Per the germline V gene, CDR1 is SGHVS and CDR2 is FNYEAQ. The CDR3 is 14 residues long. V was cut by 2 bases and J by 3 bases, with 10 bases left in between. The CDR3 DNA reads TGTGCCAGCAGCTTACCAGGCAGGGACACTGAAGCTTTCTTT. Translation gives CASSLPGRDTEAFF. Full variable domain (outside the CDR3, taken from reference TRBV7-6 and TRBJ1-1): GAGVSQSPRYKVTKRGQDVALRCDPISGHVSLYWYRQALGQGPEFLTYFNYEAQQDKSGLPNDRFSAERPEGSISTLTIQRTEQRDSAMYRCASSLPGRDTEAFFGQGTRLTVV.

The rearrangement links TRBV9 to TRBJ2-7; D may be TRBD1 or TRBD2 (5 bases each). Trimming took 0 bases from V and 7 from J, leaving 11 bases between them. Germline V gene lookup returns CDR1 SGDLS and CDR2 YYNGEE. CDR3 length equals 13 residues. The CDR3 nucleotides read TGTGCCAGCAGCGTAGATGGGGGACGTGAGCAGTACTTC. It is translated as CASSVDGGREQYF.

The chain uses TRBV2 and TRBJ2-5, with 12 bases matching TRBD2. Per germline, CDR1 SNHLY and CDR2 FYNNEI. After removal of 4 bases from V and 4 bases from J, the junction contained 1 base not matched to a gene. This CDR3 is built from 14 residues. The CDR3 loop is CASSGLAGVETQYF. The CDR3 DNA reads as TGTGCCAGCAGTGGACTAGCGGGAGTAGAGACCCAGTACTTC.

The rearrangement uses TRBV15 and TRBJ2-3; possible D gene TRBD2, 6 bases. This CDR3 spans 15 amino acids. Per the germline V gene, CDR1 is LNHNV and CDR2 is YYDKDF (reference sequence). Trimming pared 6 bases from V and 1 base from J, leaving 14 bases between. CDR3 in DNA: TGTGCCACCAGTCATAAAAGGGAGGGCACAGATACGCAGTATTTT. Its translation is CATSHKREGTDTQYF.

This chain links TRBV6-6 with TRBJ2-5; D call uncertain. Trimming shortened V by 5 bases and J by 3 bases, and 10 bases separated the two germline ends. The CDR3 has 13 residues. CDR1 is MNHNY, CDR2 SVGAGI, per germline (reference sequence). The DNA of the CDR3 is TGTGCCAGCAGTCGACACCTAGAAGAGACCCAGTACTTC. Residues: CASSRHLEETQYF.

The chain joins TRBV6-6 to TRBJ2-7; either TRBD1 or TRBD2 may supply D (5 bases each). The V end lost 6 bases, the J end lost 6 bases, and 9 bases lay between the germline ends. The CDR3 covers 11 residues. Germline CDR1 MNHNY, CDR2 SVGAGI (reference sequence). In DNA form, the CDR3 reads TGTGCCAGCAGGACCGGGGCCGAGCAGTACTTC. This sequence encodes CASRTGAEQYF.

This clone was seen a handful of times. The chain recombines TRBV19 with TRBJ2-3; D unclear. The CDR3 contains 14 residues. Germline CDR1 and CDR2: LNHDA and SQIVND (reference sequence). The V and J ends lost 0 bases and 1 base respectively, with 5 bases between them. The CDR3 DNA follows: TGTGCCAGTAGTATAGATTACGGCACAGATACGCAGTATTTT. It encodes CASSIDYGTDTQYF. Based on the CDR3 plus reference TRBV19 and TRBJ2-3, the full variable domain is DGGITQSPKYLFRKEGQNVTLSCEQNLNHDAMYWYRQDPGQGLRLIYYSQIVNDFQKGDIAEGYSVSREKKESFPLTVTSAQKNPTAFYLCASSIDYGTDTQYFGPGTRLTVL.

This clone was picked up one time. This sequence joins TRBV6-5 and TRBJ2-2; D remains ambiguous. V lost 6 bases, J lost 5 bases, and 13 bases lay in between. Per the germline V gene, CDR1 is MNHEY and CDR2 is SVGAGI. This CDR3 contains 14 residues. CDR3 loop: CASSRRLGTGELFF. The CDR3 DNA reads TGTGCCAGCAGCCGACGTCTAGGGACCGGGGAGCTGTTTTTT.

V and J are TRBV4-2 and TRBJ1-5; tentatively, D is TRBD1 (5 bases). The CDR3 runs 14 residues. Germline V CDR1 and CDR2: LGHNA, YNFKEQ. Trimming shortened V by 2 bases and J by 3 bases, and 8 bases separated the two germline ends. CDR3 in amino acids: CASSQPGYNQPQHF. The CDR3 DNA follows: TGTGCCAGCAGCCAACCAGGGTACAATCAGCCCCAGCATTTT.

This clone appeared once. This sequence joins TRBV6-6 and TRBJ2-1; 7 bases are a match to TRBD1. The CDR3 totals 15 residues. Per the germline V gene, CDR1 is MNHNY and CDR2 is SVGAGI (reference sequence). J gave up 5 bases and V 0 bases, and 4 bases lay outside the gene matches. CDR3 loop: CASSYSRDSNNEQFF. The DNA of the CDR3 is TGTGCCAGCAGTTACTCTAGGGACAGTAACAATGAGCAGTTCTTC.

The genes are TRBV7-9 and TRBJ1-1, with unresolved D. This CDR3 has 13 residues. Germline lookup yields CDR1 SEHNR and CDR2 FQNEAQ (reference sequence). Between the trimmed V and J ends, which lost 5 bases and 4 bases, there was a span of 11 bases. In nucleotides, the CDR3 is TGTGCCAGCAGCATTCAGATCCGCACTGAAGCTTTCTTT. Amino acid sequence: CASSIQIRTEAFF.

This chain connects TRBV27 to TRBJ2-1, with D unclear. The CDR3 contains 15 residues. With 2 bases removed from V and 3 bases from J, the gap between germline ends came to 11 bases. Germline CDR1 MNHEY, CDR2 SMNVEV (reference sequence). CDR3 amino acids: CASSLRRSHYNEQFF. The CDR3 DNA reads TGTGCCAGCAGTTTAAGGCGGAGCCACTACAATGAGCAGTTCTTC.

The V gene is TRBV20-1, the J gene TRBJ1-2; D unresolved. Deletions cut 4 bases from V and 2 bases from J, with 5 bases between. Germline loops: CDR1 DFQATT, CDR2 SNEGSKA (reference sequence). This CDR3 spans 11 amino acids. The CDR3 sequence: CSATGNYGYTF. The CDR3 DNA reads TGCAGTGCTACAGGAAACTATGGCTACACCTTC.

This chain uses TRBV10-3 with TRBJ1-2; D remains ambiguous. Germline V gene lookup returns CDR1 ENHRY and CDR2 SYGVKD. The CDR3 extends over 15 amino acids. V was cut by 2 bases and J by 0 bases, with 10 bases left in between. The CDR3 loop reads CAISEDRITNYGYTF. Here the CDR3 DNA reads TGTGCCATCAGTGAGGACCGGATAACTAACTATGGCTACACCTTC.

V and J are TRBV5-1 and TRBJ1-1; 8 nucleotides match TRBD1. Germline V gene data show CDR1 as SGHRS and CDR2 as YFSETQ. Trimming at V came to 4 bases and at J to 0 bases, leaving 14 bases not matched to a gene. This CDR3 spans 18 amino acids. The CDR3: CASSPGGGTGLMNTEAFF. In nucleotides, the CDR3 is TGCGCCAGCAGCCCCGGTGGCGGGACAGGCCTTATGAACACTGAAGCTTTCTTT.

Here the CDR3 DNA reads TGCGCCAGCAGCGCGGGAAGAAGCGGCACAGATACGCAGTATTTT. Protein product: CASSAGRSGTDTQYF. The chain carries TRBV5-1 and TRBJ2-3; D possibly corresponds to TRBD2 (6 bases). With 4 bases removed from V and 1 base from J, the gap between germline ends came to 13 bases. The CDR3 is made up of 15 amino acids. Germline lookup yields CDR1 SGHRS and CDR2 YFSETQ.